This TCR beta chain was obtained from a study of vaccination effects on CD4 cells after COVID-19. Across the study: Two-dose vaccination with either BNT162b2 or mRNA-1273 was given to the participants.

The CDR3 runs to 12 residues. Trimming removed 10 bases from V and 0 bases from J, with 10 bases in between. Germline V gene data show CDR1 as MNHEY and CDR2 as SVGAGI. This clone was recorded once. The antigen remains unidentified. Data came from immunoSEQ multiplex PCR; TCRdb stores just in-frame clones and leaves some out. Of tens of thousands of clones detected, roughly 72% appear once; the ten largest clones hold approximately 2%. Under the ViraFEST assay, PBMC were stimulated with viral peptide pools so that antigen-specific CD4+ T cells expanded. Sequencing was performed afterwards. Following 10 days of culture, CD4+ T cells were isolated.

The origin of this receptor is a human donor who received a COVID-19 vaccine. The chain combines TRBV6-5 with TRBJ2-7, with a weak D call TRBD2 (6 bases). The sequencing used CD4+ T cells from PBMCs cultured with HCoV-229E spike peptides, collected before COVID-19 vaccination. This CDR3 is CATGEASYEQYV. As DNA, the CDR3 is TGTGCCACCGGGGAGGCCTCCTACGAGCAGTACGTC.